This T cell receptor beta chain was observed in a study of patients and donors after allogeneic stem cell transplantation. TCRdb used MiXCR to reprocess the RT-PCR reads, holding one entry per CDR3 protein. Of some 880,000 distinct CDR3 sequences in the sample, under 20% were seen once. Germline assignment: CDR1 LGHNA and CDR2 YNFKEQ. V lost 0 bases, J lost 1 base, and 5 bases stayed unmatched. The CDR3 has 18 amino acids. Source material: blood, either unsorted or a sorted T cell fraction (not recorded which). This chain joins TRBV4-2 and TRBJ2-2; 10 bases match TRBD2. This receptor was identified in a human donor who was either an allogeneic HSCT recipient or a stem cell or donor lymphocyte infusion donor (not recorded which). It is not recorded whose cells these are; they may come from a transplant donor. This chain's CDR3 is CASSQDWSGGENTGELFF. CDR3 DNA: TGTGCCAGCAGCCAAGATTGGAGCGGGGGGGAGAACACCGGGGAGCTGTTTTTT.